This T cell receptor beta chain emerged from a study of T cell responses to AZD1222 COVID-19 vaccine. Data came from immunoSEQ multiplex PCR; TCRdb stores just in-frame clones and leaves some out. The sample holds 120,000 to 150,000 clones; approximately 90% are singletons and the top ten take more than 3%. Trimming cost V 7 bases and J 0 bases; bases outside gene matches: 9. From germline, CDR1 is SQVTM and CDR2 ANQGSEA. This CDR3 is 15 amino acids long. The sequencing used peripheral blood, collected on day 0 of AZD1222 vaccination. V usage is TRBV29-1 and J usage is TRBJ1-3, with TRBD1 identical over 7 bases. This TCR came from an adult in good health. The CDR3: CSATGAKDSGNTIYF. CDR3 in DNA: TGCAGCGCAACAGGGGCCAAGGACTCTGGAAACACCATATATTTT.